This paragraph covers one TCR beta chain sequence. This sample stems from a study of PD-1 blockade in classical Hodgkin lymphoma. Time point in this sample: newly diagnosed, previously untreated cHL patient sample. The study purified CD4+ T cells from thawed PBMCs using magnetic negative selection. Assay used: immunoSEQ multiplex PCR; TCRdb lists only in-frame clones, some missing. The table includes 25,000 to 35,000 clones, around 89% detected once. The length of the CDR3 is 12 residues. Germline V lookup: CDR1 LGHNA, CDR2 YNFKEQ. V lost 4 bases and J lost 8, with 9 bases in between. This TCR came from a human donor with classical Hodgkin lymphoma. The sequenced sample was CD4+ T cells from blood. The V and J genes are TRBV4-2 and TRBJ2-1; D is unclear. The CDR3 coding sequence is TGTGCCAGCAGCCCCCTTACGGATGAGCAGTTCTTC. Its translation: CASSPLTDEQFF.